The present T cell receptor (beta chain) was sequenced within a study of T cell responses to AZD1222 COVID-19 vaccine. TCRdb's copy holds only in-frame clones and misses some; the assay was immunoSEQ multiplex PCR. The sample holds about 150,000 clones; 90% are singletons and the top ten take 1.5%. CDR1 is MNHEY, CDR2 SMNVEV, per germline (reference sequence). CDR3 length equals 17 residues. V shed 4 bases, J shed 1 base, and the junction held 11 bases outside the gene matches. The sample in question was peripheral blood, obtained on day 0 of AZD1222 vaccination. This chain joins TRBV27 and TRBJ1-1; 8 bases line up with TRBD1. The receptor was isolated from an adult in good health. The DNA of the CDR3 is TGTGCCAGCAGTTACAGGACAGGGAGGGGGAGGAACACTGAAGCTTTCTTT. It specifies CASSYRTGRGRNTEAFF.